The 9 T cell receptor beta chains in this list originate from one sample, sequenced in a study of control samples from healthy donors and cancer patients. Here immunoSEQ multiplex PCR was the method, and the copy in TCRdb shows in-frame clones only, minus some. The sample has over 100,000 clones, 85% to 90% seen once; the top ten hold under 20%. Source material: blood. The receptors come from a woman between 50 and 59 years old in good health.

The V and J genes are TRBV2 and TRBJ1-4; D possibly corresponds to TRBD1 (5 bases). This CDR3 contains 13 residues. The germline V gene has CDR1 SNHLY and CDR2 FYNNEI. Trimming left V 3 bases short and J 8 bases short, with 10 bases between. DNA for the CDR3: TGTGCCAGCAGTGAGTCGGGGCGAGAAAAACTGTTTTTT. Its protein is CASSESGREKLFF.

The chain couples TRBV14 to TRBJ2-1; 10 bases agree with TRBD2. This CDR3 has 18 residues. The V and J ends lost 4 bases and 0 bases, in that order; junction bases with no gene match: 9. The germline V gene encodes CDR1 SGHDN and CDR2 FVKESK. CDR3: CASSPPNIAGGSYNEQFF. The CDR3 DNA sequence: TGTGCCAGCAGCCCGCCCAATATAGCGGGGGGCTCCTACAATGAGCAGTTCTTC.

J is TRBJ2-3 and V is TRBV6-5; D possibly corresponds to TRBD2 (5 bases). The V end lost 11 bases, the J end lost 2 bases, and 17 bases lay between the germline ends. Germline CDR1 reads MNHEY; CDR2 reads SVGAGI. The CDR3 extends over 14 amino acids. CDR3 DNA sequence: TGTGCCGGACGAGGGAAGGTCCACACAGATACGCAGTATTTT. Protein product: CAGRGKVHTDTQYF.

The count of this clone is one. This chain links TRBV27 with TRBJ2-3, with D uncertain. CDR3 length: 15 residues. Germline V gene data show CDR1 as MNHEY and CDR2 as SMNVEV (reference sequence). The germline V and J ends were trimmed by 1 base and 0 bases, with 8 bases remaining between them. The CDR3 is CASSLWAVSTDTQYF. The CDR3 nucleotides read TGTGCCAGCAGTTTATGGGCAGTTAGCACAGATACGCAGTATTTT.

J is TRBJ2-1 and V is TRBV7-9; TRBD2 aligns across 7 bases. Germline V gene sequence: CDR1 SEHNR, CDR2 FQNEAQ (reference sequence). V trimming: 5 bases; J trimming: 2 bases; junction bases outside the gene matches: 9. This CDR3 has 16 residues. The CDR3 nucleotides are TGTGCCAGCAGCCCGTCTGGGGGGAGGGCCTACAATGAGCAGTTCTTC. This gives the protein CASSPSGGRAYNEQFF.

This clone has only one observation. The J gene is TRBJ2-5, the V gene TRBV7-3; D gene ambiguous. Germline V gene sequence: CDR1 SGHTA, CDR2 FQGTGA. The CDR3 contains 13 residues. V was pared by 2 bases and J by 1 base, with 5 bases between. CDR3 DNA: TGTGCCAGCAGCTTAGTGGCCCAAGAGACCCAGTACTTC. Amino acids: CASSLVAQETQYF.

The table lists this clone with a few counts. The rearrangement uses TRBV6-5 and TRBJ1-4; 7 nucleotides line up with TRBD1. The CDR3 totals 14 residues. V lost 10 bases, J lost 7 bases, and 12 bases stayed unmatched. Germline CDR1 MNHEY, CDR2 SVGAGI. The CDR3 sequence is CATRGGQTLEKLFF. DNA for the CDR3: TGTGCCACCCGGGGGGGACAGACCCTTGAAAAACTGTTTTTT.

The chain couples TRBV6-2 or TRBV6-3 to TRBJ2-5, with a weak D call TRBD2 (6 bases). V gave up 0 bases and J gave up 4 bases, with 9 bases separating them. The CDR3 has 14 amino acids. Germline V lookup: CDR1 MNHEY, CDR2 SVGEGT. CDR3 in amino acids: CASSYSPGGETQYF. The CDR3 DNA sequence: TGTGCCAGCAGTTACTCTCCCGGGGGAGAGACCCAGTACTTC.

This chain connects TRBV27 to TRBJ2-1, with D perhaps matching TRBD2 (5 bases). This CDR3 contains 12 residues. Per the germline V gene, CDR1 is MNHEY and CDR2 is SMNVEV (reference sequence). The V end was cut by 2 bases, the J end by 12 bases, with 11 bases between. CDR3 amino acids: CASSLIGSGQFF. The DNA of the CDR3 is TGTGCCAGCAGTTTAATAGGGAGTGGGCAGTTCTTC.